A selection of T cell receptor beta chains follows, all from one sample in a study of patients and donors after allogeneic stem cell transplantation. TCRdb re-derived calls from the RT-PCR reads in MiXCR, one entry per CDR3 protein. The data contain roughly 960,000 distinct CDR3 sequences, roughly 18% of them singletons. Sequences were obtained from blood, either unsorted or a sorted T cell fraction (not recorded which). The receptors come from a human donor who was either an allogeneic HSCT recipient or a stem cell or donor lymphocyte infusion donor (not recorded which). It is not recorded whose cells these are; they may come from a transplant donor. Both conserved end residues are part of each CDR3. The D gene is left open where the match is weak. Clone size is stated in some rows and not others, as once, few, many or a class when expanded.

>TRBJ2-1|-|TRBV20-1|-
TGCAGTGCTAGAAGTGGGACAAAGAACAATGAGCAGTTCTTC
CSARSGTKNNEQFF
>TRBJ2-7|few|TRBV5-1|-
TGCGCCAGCAGCTTGGAGTCACTTCCCTACGAGCAGTACTTC
CASSLESLPYEQYF
>TRBJ2-7|few|TRBV2|TRBD2
TGTGCCAGCAGTGTGGGAGGGATGGGTTCCTACGAGCAGTACTTC
CASSVGGMGSYEQYF
>TRBJ2-7|few|TRBV6-1|-
TGTGCCAGCAGTATTACAGGGGGGGGTTTCTACGAGCAGTACTTC
CASSITGGGFYEQYF
>TRBJ2-1|few|TRBV7-8|TRBD2
TGTGCCAGCACCCAGACTAGCGGGGGGATGAATGAGCAGTTCTTC
CASTQTSGGMNEQFF
>TRBJ1-2|-|TRBV5-6|-
TGTGCCAGCAGCTTGGTTTCATCTGTGGGGAACTATGGCTACACCTTC
CASSLVSSVGNYGYTF
>TRBJ2-7|few|TRBV28|-
TGTGCCAGCAGCACAACCCTAGGGTCCTACGAGCAGTACTTC
CASSTTLGSYEQYF
>TRBJ1-2|-|TRBV11-2|-
TGTGCCAGCAGCTTAAGTAGAGGCCTACGCCTTCATAACTATGGCTACACCTTC
CASSLSRGLRLHNYGYTF
>TRBJ1-1|-|TRBV4-1|-
TGCGCCAGCAGCCTTCTCCCGGCAGGAAACATGAACACTGAAGCTTTCTTT
CASSLLPAGNMNTEAFF
>TRBJ2-1|many|TRBV12-3/TRBV12-4|-
TGTGCCAGCAGTCCGTGGGGCCCCAATGAGCAGTTCTTC
CASSPWGPNEQFF
>TRBJ1-3|-|TRBV12-3/TRBV12-4|TRBD1
TGTGCCAGCAGTTCCTCACCCGGGACAGGAGGAAACACCATATATTTT
CASSSSPGTGGNTIYF
>TRBJ2-2|many|TRBV12-3/TRBV12-4|-
TGTGCCAGCAGTTTAGCATTGGGGGCCGGGGAGCTGTTTTTT
CASSLALGAGELFF
>TRBJ1-2|many|TRBV12-3/TRBV12-4|-
TGTGCCAGCAGTTCCCCCCGGCTGGGCTATGGCTACACCTTC
CASSSPRLGYGYTF
>TRBJ2-1|-|TRBV6-5|-
TGTGCCAGCAGTTACCACGCAATGCCGGGGGCGAGGATCGTTGAGCAGTTCTTC
CASSYHAMPGARIVEQFF
>TRBJ2-1|-|TRBV5-1|TRBD2
TGCGCCAGCAGCCCTGGACTAGCGGGAGGTTGGGACAATGAGCAGTTCTTC
CASSPGLAGGWDNEQFF
>TRBJ1-5|-|TRBV20-1|TRBD1
TGCAGTGCAAGACAGGGGCGCAATCAGCCCCAGCATTTT
CSARQGRNQPQHF
>TRBJ1-6|few|TRBV12-3/TRBV12-4|-
TGTGCCAGCACGAACGGGGTGCGCTCACCCCTCCACTTT
CASTNGVRSPLHF
>TRBJ2-1|-|TRBV20-1|-
TGCAGTGCTATTCGGAATGAGCAGTTCTTC
CSAIRNEQFF
>TRBJ2-1|many|TRBV12-3/TRBV12-4|TRBD2
TGTGCCAGCACCCTTCCCCCGTTAGCGGGAAGAGATATCAATGAGCAGTTCTTC
CASTLPPLAGRDINEQFF
>TRBJ2-7|-|TRBV20-1|-
TGCAGTGCCCGGGGCCTCGAGGAGCAGTACTTC
CSARGLEEQYF